This is a list of T cell receptor beta chains from one sample in a study of early T cells in non-severe SARS-CoV-2 infection. TCRdb independently ran MiXCR on the 5' RACE reads; one entry per CDR3 protein. The sample includes tens of thousands of distinct CDR3 sequences, about 6% of them seen just once. The input for sequencing was whole blood, taken at baseline. The receptors come from an adult who was a healthcare worker with PCR-confirmed SARS-CoV-2 infection or an uninfected control (not recorded which). Each CDR3 is given without its conserved first and last residue.

V: TRBV6-2/TRBV6-3
J: TRBJ1-1
CDR3: ASSIHPRGNEAF

V: TRBV2
J: TRBJ2-1
CDR3: ASSPNGEAYNEQF

V: TRBV13
J: TRBJ1-2
CDR3: ASSSRWQGYT

V: TRBV11-3
J: TRBJ2-3
CDR3: ASSLTRTGSDTQY

V: TRBV7-2
J: TRBJ2-3
CDR3: ATSTGGPQDTQY

V: TRBV20-1
J: TRBJ1-1
CDR3: SASNTEAF

V: TRBV11-2
J: TRBJ2-7
CDR3: ASSGRDRGSYEQY

V: TRBV6-1
J: TRBJ2-7
CDR3: ASSEPGLYYEQY

V: TRBV12-3/TRBV12-4
J: TRBJ2-5
CDR3: ASRRDVQETQY

V: TRBV20-1
J: TRBJ2-2
CDR3: SAKIAGGPTGELF

V: TRBV20-1
J: TRBJ1-2
CDR3: SARARMGDGSNYGYT

V: TRBV4-3
J: TRBJ2-3
CDR3: ASSQVGGGESTDTQY

V: TRBV18
J: TRBJ2-7
CDR3: ASSPSGTVTYEQY

V: TRBV3-1
J: TRBJ2-1
CDR3: ASSPLGGGFNEQF

V: TRBV27
J: TRBJ2-7
CDR3: ASSLSPSGVTYEQY

V: TRBV4-2
J: TRBJ1-1
CDR3: ASSQDPGDTEAF

V: TRBV4-1
J: TRBJ2-3
CDR3: ASSQRTGGIDTQY

V: TRBV5-8
J: TRBJ1-5
CDR3: ASTPLEVRTRPQH

V: TRBV7-9
J: TRBJ2-1
CDR3: ASSPRGYGGPYNEQF

V: TRBV11-2
J: TRBJ1-1
CDR3: ASSFDAGSTEAF

V: TRBV15
J: TRBJ2-5
CDR3: ATSREGETQY

V: TRBV28
J: TRBJ2-5
CDR3: ASTPTHPETQY

V: TRBV11-2
J: TRBJ2-7
CDR3: ASSFRRSYEQY

V: TRBV29-1
J: TRBJ2-5
CDR3: SLPVAETQY

V: TRBV6-2/TRBV6-3
J: TRBJ1-2
CDR3: ASRDGGRLYT

V: TRBV4-3
J: TRBJ1-1
CDR3: ASSQDISREAF

V: TRBV20-1
J: TRBJ1-1
CDR3: SALDRNTEAF

V: TRBV7-2
J: TRBJ2-7
CDR3: ASSSEGSYEQY

V: TRBV5-4
J: TRBJ2-7
CDR3: ASSTGRDRGHEQY